One sample yielded the 24 T cell receptor beta chains listed below, sequenced in a study of blood T cell repertoires in COVID-19. Some clones are missing from TCRdb's copy, which holds only in-frame ones; the method was immunoSEQ multiplex PCR. Of a few hundred thousand clones detected, roughly 87% appear once; the ten largest clones hold approximately 2.2%. The sample consisted of peripheral blood. All receptors come from a young man with active or convalescent COVID-19.

The chain couples TRBV6-5 to TRBJ2-7, with D possibly being TRBD1 (6 bases). CDR1 is MNHEY, CDR2 SVGAGI, per germline. V dropped 6 bases and J dropped 5 bases, with 14 bases sitting between them. The CDR3 sequence is 13 residues long. The DNA for the CDR3 is TGTGCCAGCAGGAGCCAGGGGCTGGACGAGCAGTACTTC. It codes for CASRSQGLDEQYF.

The J gene is TRBJ1-6, the V gene TRBV7-9; 8 bases fit TRBD1. V was clipped by 6 bases and J by 4 bases; unmatched bases: 8. From germline, CDR1 is SEHNR and CDR2 FQNEAQ (reference sequence). This CDR3 spans 16 amino acids. In DNA form, the CDR3 reads TGTGCCAGCAGTCGTAGGACAGGGAAATATAATTCACCCCTCCACTTT. It translates to CASSRRTGKYNSPLHF.

The V call is TRBV19, the J call TRBJ2-3; 8 bases line up with TRBD2. The CDR3 runs to 13 residues. Germline CDR1 LNHDA, CDR2 SQIVND (reference sequence). V was pared by 7 bases and J by 3 bases, with 3 bases of the junction left unmatched. CDR3 DNA: TGTGCCAGTAACCAGCGGGGGACAGATACGCAGTATTTT. Translating it yields CASNQRGTDTQYF. Full variable domain (missing parts from reference TRBV19 and TRBJ2-3): DGGITQSPKYLFRKEGQNVTLSCEQNLNHDAMYWYRQDPGQGLRLIYYSQIVNDFQKGDIAEGYSVSREKKESFPLTVTSAQKNPTAFYLCASNQRGTDTQYFGPGTRLTVL.

This clone was counted once. The V gene is TRBV3-1 (or the pseudogene TRBV3-2), the J gene TRBJ2-1; possible D gene TRBD2, 5 bases. The CDR3 has 13 amino acids. Germline V gene data show CDR1 as LGHDT and CDR2 as YNNKEL (reference sequence). Trimming took off 0 bases at V and 12 bases at J, with 12 bases between the two ends. This chain's CDR3 is CASSQEYSRAQFF. The CDR3 DNA reads as TGTGCCAGCAGCCAAGAATACTCGAGGGCGCAGTTCTTC.

The genes are TRBV7-2 and TRBJ2-6, with a possible D match to TRBD1 (5 bases). V gave up 5 bases and J gave up 0 bases, with 8 bases separating them. Germline V gives CDR1 SGHTA, CDR2 FQGNSA. CDR3 length: 15 residues. Here the CDR3 DNA reads TGTGCCAGCAGCACTGACAGCTCTGGGGCCAACGTCCTGACTTTC. Encoded protein: CASSTDSSGANVLTF. Combining the CDR3 with reference TRBV7-2 and TRBJ2-6 gives the whole variable domain GAGVSQSPSNKVTEKGKDVELRCDPISGHTALYWYRQSLGQGLEFLIYFQGNSAPDKSGLPSDRFSAERTGGSVSTLTIQRTQQEDSAVYLCASSTDSSGANVLTFGAGSRLTVL.

The V gene is TRBV4-1, the J gene TRBJ2-1; D might be TRBD1 (6 bases). The germline gives CDR1 MGHRA, CDR2 YSYEKL. CDR3 length: 20 residues. Trimming stripped 4 bases from V and 2 bases from J, with 27 bases between. The CDR3 reads CASSLKETGTGVFPYNEQFF. The CDR3 DNA is TGCGCCAGCAGCCTAAAGGAAACAGGGACGGGCGTGTTCCCCTACAATGAGCAGTTCTTC.

This clone was recorded once. The chain combines TRBV7-9 with TRBJ1-1, with 9 bases fitting TRBD1. Germline V gene lookup returns CDR1 SEHNR and CDR2 FQNEAQ (reference sequence). This CDR3 region has 15 residues. With V trimmed by 1 base and J by 6 bases, 6 bases remained unmatched. The CDR3 DNA is TGTGCCAGCAGCTTAGTGACAGGGGGTGATGCTGAAGCTTTCTTT. This translates into CASSLVTGGDAEAFF. The whole variable domain, remainder taken from reference TRBV7-9 and TRBJ1-1, is DTGVSQNPRHKITKRGQNVTFRCDPISEHNRLYWYRQTLGQGPEFLTYFQNEAQLEKSRLLSDRFSAERPKGSFSTLEIQRTEQGDSAMYLCASSLVTGGDAEAFFGQGTRLTVV.

V is TRBV11-2 and J is TRBJ1-1, with D perhaps TRBD1 (5 bases). Germline CDR1 and CDR2: SGHAT and FQNNGV. V dropped 3 bases and J dropped 3 bases, with 5 bases sitting between them. The CDR3 is 12 amino acids. The CDR3 sequence: CASSFRDTEAFF. The CDR3 DNA reads as TGTGCCAGCAGCTTCAGGGACACTGAAGCTTTCTTT.

The gene calls are TRBV27 and TRBJ1-6; D is uncertain. V lost 3 bases and J 7 bases, leaving 7 bases between the germline ends. The germline V gene has CDR1 MNHEY and CDR2 SMNVEV (reference sequence). The CDR3 runs to 13 residues. In DNA form, the CDR3 reads TGTGCCAGCAGTTTGGCGGTAAATTCACCCCTCCACTTT. It encodes CASSLAVNSPLHF.

The J gene is TRBJ1-6, the V gene TRBV4-1; 7 nucleotides match TRBD1. The length of the CDR3 is 15 residues. Germline V gene data show CDR1 as MGHRA and CDR2 as YSYEKL. V gave up 1 base and J gave up 10 bases; unmatched junction bases: 7. CDR3 in amino acids: CASSQGQGFGSPLHF. CDR3 DNA: TGCGCCAGCAGCCAAGGACAGGGATTTGGATCACCCCTCCACTTT.

The V gene is TRBV7-2, the J gene TRBJ1-6, with D maybe TRBD1 (5 bases). The germline CDR1 and CDR2 sequences are SGHTA and FQGNSA. The CDR3 covers 16 residues. Trimming took off 6 bases at V and 0 bases at J, with 12 bases between the two ends. This CDR3 reads CASRHLRVSYNSPLHF. The CDR3 DNA reads TGTGCCAGCAGACATCTCAGGGTCTCCTATAATTCACCCCTCCACTTT.

The chain recombines TRBV5-1 with TRBJ2-2; maybe TRBD1 (6 bases). The CDR3 covers 14 residues. Germline V gene data show CDR1 as SGHRS and CDR2 as YFSETQ. Trimming removed 7 bases at V and 2 bases at J, with 12 bases between. CDR3 DNA: TGCGCCAGCGCAATACAGGGTAACACCGGGGAGCTGTTTTTT. Amino acid sequence: CASAIQGNTGELFF.

The rearrangement uses TRBV6-5 and TRBJ2-2; a possible D gene is TRBD2 (6 bases). V was shortened by 11 bases and J by 7 bases, with 14 bases between the two germline ends. CDR1 MNHEY and CDR2 SVGAGI come from the germline V gene. This CDR3 has 12 residues. CDR3 region: CAADGGYGELFF. The CDR3 nucleotides are TGTGCCGCCGACGGGGGATACGGGGAGCTGTTTTTT.

The V gene is TRBV9, the J gene TRBJ2-1; D is ambiguous. V dropped 0 bases and J dropped 0 bases, with 10 bases sitting between them. The CDR3 is 16 residues long. Germline V lookup: CDR1 SGDLS, CDR2 YYNGEE. The CDR3: CASSVGQLSSYNEQFF. The CDR3 nucleotides are TGTGCCAGCAGCGTAGGGCAGTTAAGCTCCTACAATGAGCAGTTCTTC. Full variable domain (rest looked up from reference TRBV9 and TRBJ2-1): DSGVTQTPKHLITATGQRVTLRCSPRSGDLSVYWYQQSLDQGLQFLIQYYNGEERAKGNILERFSAQQFPDLHSELNLSSLELGDSALYFCASSVGQLSSYNEQFFGPGTRLTVL.

The genes are TRBV6-6 and TRBJ2-3, with TRBD1 matching 9 bases. Germline V gene lookup returns CDR1 MNHNY and CDR2 SVGAGI (reference sequence). The CDR3 has 16 amino acids. V lost 5 bases, J lost 4 bases, and 10 bases stayed unmatched. The CDR3 is CASSDYHRGRADTQYF. In nucleotides, the CDR3 is TGTGCCAGCAGTGACTACCACAGGGGGCGGGCAGATACGCAGTATTTT.

In its sample, this clone was seen a few times. V gene TRBV4-1 combines with J gene TRBJ1-2; 7 nucleotides line up with TRBD1. CDR1 MGHRA and CDR2 YSYEKL come from the germline V gene. Trimming cost V 8 bases and J 6 bases; bases outside gene matches: 12. This CDR3 has 14 amino acids. CDR3 nucleotide sequence: TGCGCCAGCCTTTCCCGGATAGGACAGGATGGCTACACCTTC. Protein sequence: CASLSRIGQDGYTF.

V and J are TRBV15 and TRBJ1-5; D remains ambiguous. CDR1 LNHNV and CDR2 YYDKDF come from the germline V gene (reference sequence). This CDR3 comprises 13 residues. V was cut by 9 bases and J by 7 bases, with 16 bases left in between. The CDR3 loop is CATRARGEQPQHF. The DNA for the CDR3 is TGTGCCACGCGGGCCCGCGGGGAGCAGCCCCAGCATTTT.

This clone has a count of ten or more. The rearrangement uses TRBV12-3 or TRBV12-4 and TRBJ2-2; D is perhaps TRBD2 (5 bases). The CDR3 is 12 residues long. Trimming left V 8 bases short and J 5 bases short, with 9 bases between. The CDR3 loop is CASSPGTGELFF. The CDR3 DNA reads as TGTGCCAGCTCGCCGGGGACCGGGGAGCTGTTTTTT.

The count of this clone is one. The rearrangement joins TRBV6-7 to TRBJ1-2, with 7 bases identical to TRBD1. TRBV6-7 is marked as an open reading frame, function uncertain. V dropped 1 base and J dropped 7; count of bases not matched to a gene: 3. This CDR3 is 13 amino acids long. The CDR3, as DNA: TGTGCCAGCAGTTACTTTTCAGGGGGTGGCTACACCTTC. Translating gives CASSYFSGGGYTF.

V and J are TRBV5-5 and TRBJ1-4, with TRBD1 identical over 10 bases. The V gene's germline CDR1 is SGHKS and CDR2 YYEKEE (reference sequence). Unmatched junction bases numbered 5, after V lost 3 bases and J lost 3 bases. CDR3 length equals 16 residues. The CDR3 bases are TGTGCCAGCAGCTGGAGGACAGGGGGTTCTAATGAAAAACTGTTTTTT. Translation gives CASSWRTGGSNEKLFF.

The sample holds a few counts of this clone. The rearrangement links TRBV5-1 to TRBJ1-1; D is unresolved. The germline CDR1 and CDR2 sequences are SGHRS and YFSETQ. The CDR3 extends over 14 amino acids. V dropped 2 bases and J dropped 1 base, with 9 bases sitting between them. CDR3 sequence reads: CASSFFAENTEAFF. The CDR3 DNA is TGCGCCAGCAGCTTCTTTGCGGAGAACACTGAAGCTTTCTTT.

The chain links TRBV3-1 (or the pseudogene TRBV3-2) to TRBJ2-2, with 8 positions matching TRBD2. The CDR3 is made up of 15 amino acids. Germline CDR1 LGHDT, CDR2 YNNKEL (reference sequence). V was clipped by 8 bases and J by 4 bases; unmatched bases: 9. CDR3 in amino acids: CASLQGAGVTGELFF. Here the CDR3 DNA reads TGTGCCAGCCTCCAGGGAGCGGGGGTCACCGGGGAGCTGTTTTTT.

The chain uses TRBV6-5 and TRBJ2-1; 9 positions match TRBD1. Germline CDR1 MNHEY, CDR2 SVGAGI. This CDR3 is 13 amino acids long. The ends lost 6 bases at V and 4 bases at J; junction bases unmatched: 1. The CDR3: CASRGTGYNEQFF. CDR3 sequence (DNA): TGTGCCAGCAGAGGGACAGGGTACAATGAGCAGTTCTTC.

The chain couples TRBV9 to TRBJ2-7; TRBD2 is a possible D gene (5 bases). The CDR3 runs to 15 residues. With 4 bases removed from V and 3 bases from J, the gap between germline ends came to 17 bases. Germline V CDR1 and CDR2: SGDLS, YYNGEE. The chain's CDR3 is CASSTGGFWGYEQYF. CDR3 in DNA: TGTGCCAGCAGCACTGGAGGTTTCTGGGGCTACGAGCAGTACTTC. The whole variable domain, filled in from reference TRBV9 and TRBJ2-7, reads DSGVTQTPKHLITATGQRVTLRCSPRSGDLSVYWYQQSLDQGLQFLIQYYNGEERAKGNILERFSAQQFPDLHSELNLSSLELGDSALYFCASSTGGFWGYEQYFGPGTRLTVT.